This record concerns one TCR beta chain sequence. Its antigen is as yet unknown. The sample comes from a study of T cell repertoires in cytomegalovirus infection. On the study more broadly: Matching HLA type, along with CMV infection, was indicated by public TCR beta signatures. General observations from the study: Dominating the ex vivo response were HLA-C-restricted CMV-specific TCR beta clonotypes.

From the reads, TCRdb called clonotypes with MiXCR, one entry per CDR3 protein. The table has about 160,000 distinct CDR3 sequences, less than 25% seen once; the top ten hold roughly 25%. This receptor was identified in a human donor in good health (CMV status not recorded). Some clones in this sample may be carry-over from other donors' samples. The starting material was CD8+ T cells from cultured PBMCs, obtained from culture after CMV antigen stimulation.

CDR3 loop: CAGGGSETQYF. Written as DNA, the CDR3 is TGTGCCGGAGGCGGGTCGGAGACCCAGTACTTC. This rearrangement joins TRBV2 to TRBJ2-5; maybe TRBD2 (5 bases). The V end lost 11 bases, the J end lost 5 bases, and 12 bases lay between the germline ends. Germline CDR1 reads SNHLY; CDR2 reads FYNNEI. The CDR3 extends over 11 amino acids.